This is a list of T cell receptor beta chains from one sample in a study of cytomegalovirus exposure and HLA in healthy donors. Generated by immunoSEQ multiplex PCR, the TCRdb table keeps only in-frame clones and is missing some. The table lists 60,000 to 70,000 clones, roughly two thirds of them singletons. Sequencing was performed on PBMCs. These receptors were taken from a woman aged 45-59 years in good health and CMV-seronegative. Each CDR3 is given with its conserved first and last residue. Each record gives: CDR3 length, V gene, D gene, J gene, clone size, CDR3 protein, CDR3 DNA. D genes are given only for firm matches. The size field is filled for only some rows; it gives once, few, many or a size class.

len: 14
v_gene: TRBV6-5
d_gene: .
j_gene: TRBJ1-2
abundance: .
CDR3aa: CASSLTARDYGYTF
CDR3nt: TGTGCCAGCAGCCTAACCGCAAGAGACTATGGCTACACCTTC

len: 13
v_gene: TRBV10-3
d_gene: TRBD2
j_gene: TRBJ2-3
abundance: .
CDR3aa: CAIKSGETDTQYF
CDR3nt: TGTGCCATCAAGAGCGGGGAAACAGATACGCAGTATTTT

len: 15
v_gene: TRBV27
d_gene: TRBD2
j_gene: TRBJ2-1
abundance: few
CDR3aa: CASSSWTSGSNEQFF
CDR3nt: TGTGCCAGCAGTTCATGGACTAGCGGGAGCAATGAGCAGTTCTTC

len: 16
v_gene: TRBV5-4
d_gene: TRBD1
j_gene: TRBJ1-1
abundance: .
CDR3aa: CASSLGQGAQNTEAFF
CDR3nt: TGTGCCAGCAGCTTGGGGCAGGGGGCACAGAACACTGAAGCTTTCTTT

len: 15
v_gene: TRBV4-3
d_gene: .
j_gene: TRBJ2-7
abundance: .
CDR3aa: CASSQDSGGFYEQYF
CDR3nt: TGCGCCAGCAGCCAGGATAGCGGAGGCTTCTACGAGCAGTACTTC

len: 15
v_gene: TRBV27
d_gene: .
j_gene: TRBJ2-7
abundance: .
CDR3aa: CASRQWTGSSYEQYF
CDR3nt: TGTGCCAGCCGGCAATGGACGGGAAGCTCCTACGAGCAGTACTTC

len: 14
v_gene: TRBV5-6
d_gene: .
j_gene: TRBJ1-5
abundance: few
CDR3aa: CASSSTRTNQPQHF
CDR3nt: TGTGCCAGCAGCTCAACTCGCACCAACCAGCCCCAGCATTTT

len: 13
v_gene: TRBV7-2
d_gene: TRBD1
j_gene: TRBJ2-7
abundance: .
CDR3aa: CASRRQGAHEQYF
CDR3nt: TGTGCCAGCAGGAGACAGGGGGCCCACGAGCAGTACTTC

len: 12
v_gene: TRBV6-5
d_gene: .
j_gene: TRBJ1-5
abundance: .
CDR3aa: CASQRLGQPQHF
CDR3nt: TGTGCCAGCCAACGTCTAGGCCAGCCCCAGCATTTT

len: 15
v_gene: TRBV7-9
d_gene: .
j_gene: TRBJ2-7
abundance: .
CDR3aa: CASSDSGTLSYEQYF
CDR3nt: TGTGCCAGCAGCGATAGCGGAACACTCTCCTACGAGCAGTACTTC

len: 15
v_gene: TRBV5-6
d_gene: TRBD2
j_gene: TRBJ2-7
abundance: .
CDR3aa: CASSFGTSGFHEQYF
CDR3nt: TGTGCCAGCAGCTTTGGGACTAGCGGGTTCCACGAGCAGTACTTC

len: 16
v_gene: TRBV6-4
d_gene: TRBD2
j_gene: TRBJ2-5
abundance: .
CDR3aa: CASSDRTSVRKETQYF
CDR3nt: TGTGCCAGCAGTGACCGGACTAGCGTAAGAAAAGAGACCCAGTACTTC

len: 17
v_gene: TRBV7-7
d_gene: TRBD1
j_gene: TRBJ2-6
abundance: .
CDR3aa: CASSSGQGNSGANVLTF
CDR3nt: TGTGCTAGCAGCTCGGGACAGGGTAACTCTGGGGCCAACGTCCTGACTTTC

len: 13
v_gene: TRBV27
d_gene: .
j_gene: TRBJ1-2
abundance: .
CDR3aa: CASSSGGASGYTF
CDR3nt: TGTGCCAGCAGTTCGGGGGGCGCTTCGGGCTACACCTTC

len: 16
v_gene: TRBV9
d_gene: TRBD1
j_gene: TRBJ1-5
abundance: few
CDR3aa: CASSGTAGSLSSPQHF
CDR3nt: TGTGCCAGCAGTGGGACAGCAGGGAGCTTAAGTTCGCCCCAGCATTTT

len: 13
v_gene: TRBV2
d_gene: TRBD2
j_gene: TRBJ2-1
abundance: .
CDR3aa: CASISGLENEQFF
CDR3nt: TGTGCCAGCATTTCGGGACTAGAGAATGAGCAGTTCTTC

len: 15
v_gene: TRBV21-1
d_gene: .
j_gene: TRBJ1-5
abundance: .
CDR3aa: CASSKVEGPGQPQHF
CDR3nt: TGTGCCAGCAGCAAAGTGGAAGGTCCGGGGCAGCCCCAGCATTTT

len: 14
v_gene: TRBV15
d_gene: .
j_gene: TRBJ2-5
abundance: .
CDR3aa: CATSRDRIQETQYF
CDR3nt: TGTGCCACCAGCAGAGACAGAATCCAAGAGACCCAGTACTTC

len: 16
v_gene: TRBV30
d_gene: TRBD1
j_gene: TRBJ2-5
abundance: .
CDR3aa: CAGPSRDRGRPETQYF
CDR3nt: TGTGCCGGCCCCTCCCGGGACAGGGGGCGCCCAGAGACCCAGTACTTC

len: 13
v_gene: TRBV6-5
d_gene: .
j_gene: TRBJ2-7
abundance: .
CDR3aa: CASSYYRESEQYF
CDR3nt: TGTGCCAGCAGTTACTATAGGGAGAGCGAGCAGTACTTC

len: 22
v_gene: TRBV12-5
d_gene: .
j_gene: TRBJ1-3
abundance: .
CDR3aa: CASGLVDPQPNFRAPSGNTIYF
CDR3nt: TGTGCTAGTGGTTTGGTAGACCCCCAACCCAACTTCAGGGCACCCTCTGGAAACACCATATATTTT

len: 15
v_gene: TRBV29-1
d_gene: TRBD1
j_gene: TRBJ1-2
abundance: .
CDR3aa: CSVVQGAGVDYGYTF
CDR3nt: TGCAGCGTTGTTCAGGGGGCGGGGGTGGACTATGGCTACACCTTC

len: 12
v_gene: TRBV19
d_gene: .
j_gene: TRBJ1-2
abundance: few
CDR3aa: CASAVGDYGYTF
CDR3nt: TGTGCCAGTGCTGTAGGAGACTATGGCTACACCTTC

len: 13
v_gene: TRBV19
d_gene: .
j_gene: TRBJ1-5
abundance: .
CDR3aa: CASSHGSNQPQHF
CDR3nt: TGTGCCAGTAGTCACGGTAGCAATCAGCCCCAGCATTTT

len: 14
v_gene: TRBV5-4
d_gene: .
j_gene: TRBJ2-5
abundance: .
CDR3aa: CASSWRQGRETQYF
CDR3nt: TGTGCCAGCAGCTGGCGGCAGGGTAGAGAGACCCAGTACTTC

len: 14
v_gene: TRBV29-1
d_gene: TRBD1
j_gene: TRBJ2-1
abundance: .
CDR3aa: CSVDRDRVYNEQFF
CDR3nt: TGCAGCGTCGACCGGGACAGAGTCTACAATGAGCAGTTCTTC

len: 15
v_gene: TRBV21-1
d_gene: .
j_gene: TRBJ2-7
abundance: .
CDR3aa: CASSARDRGLYEQYF
CDR3nt: TGTGCCAGCAGCGCCCGGGACAGGGGGCTCTACGAGCAGTACTTC

len: 13
v_gene: TRBV29-1
d_gene: TRBD1
j_gene: TRBJ1-1
abundance: once
CDR3aa: CSATDRVRPQAFF
CDR3nt: TGCAGCGCTACGGACAGGGTAAGGCCCCAAGCTTTCTTT

len: 17
v_gene: TRBV28
d_gene: .
j_gene: TRBJ1-2
abundance: .
CDR3aa: CASSFTDSRQVYYGYTF
CDR3nt: TGTGCCAGCAGTTTCACCGATTCCCGACAGGTTTATTATGGCTACACCTTC

len: 19
v_gene: TRBV7-2
d_gene: .
j_gene: TRBJ2-1
abundance: .
CDR3aa: CASSLVVGLRESSYNEQFF
CDR3nt: TGTGCCAGCAGCTTAGTGGTGGGGCTCCGAGAGAGCTCCTACAATGAGCAGTTCTTC

len: 14
v_gene: TRBV7-6
d_gene: TRBD1
j_gene: TRBJ1-1
abundance: .
CDR3aa: CASSRTGTGTEAFF
CDR3nt: TGTGCCAGCAGCAGGACAGGGACCGGCACTGAAGCTTTCTTT

len: 15
v_gene: TRBV11-2
d_gene: TRBD1
j_gene: TRBJ1-3
abundance: .
CDR3aa: CASSLIQGAGNTIYF
CDR3nt: TGTGCCAGCAGCTTAATACAGGGGGCTGGAAACACCATATATTTT

len: 17
v_gene: TRBV7-7
d_gene: TRBD2
j_gene: TRBJ2-2
abundance: few
CDR3aa: CASSPTLAAANTGELFF
CDR3nt: TGTGCTAGCAGCCCCACTCTAGCGGCAGCGAACACCGGGGAGCTGTTTTTT

len: 11
v_gene: TRBV7-9
d_gene: .
j_gene: TRBJ2-1
abundance: .
CDR3aa: CASESYNEQFF
CDR3nt: TGTGCCAGCGAGTCTTACAATGAGCAGTTCTTC

len: 16
v_gene: TRBV5-1
d_gene: TRBD1
j_gene: TRBJ2-1
abundance: once
CDR3aa: CASSFSQGAPWNEQFF
CDR3nt: TGCGCCAGCAGCTTCAGCCAGGGGGCCCCGTGGAATGAGCAGTTCTTC

len: 15
v_gene: TRBV6-6
d_gene: TRBD2
j_gene: TRBJ2-7
abundance: few
CDR3aa: CASSYSGGSSYEQYF
CDR3nt: TGTGCCAGCAGTTACTCGGGCGGGAGCTCCTACGAGCAGTACTTC

len: 14
v_gene: TRBV18
d_gene: .
j_gene: TRBJ2-2
abundance: .
CDR3aa: CASSPHADTGELFF
CDR3nt: TGTGCCAGCTCACCGCATGCAGACACCGGGGAGCTGTTTTTT

len: 16
v_gene: TRBV5-5
d_gene: .
j_gene: TRBJ2-2
abundance: .
CDR3aa: CASSLRFAAGAGELFF
CDR3nt: TGTGCCAGCAGCTTGCGGTTCGCGGCAGGGGCTGGGGAGCTGTTTTTT

len: 14
v_gene: TRBV28
d_gene: .
j_gene: TRBJ1-2
abundance: .
CDR3aa: CASSLWVGAGGYTF
CDR3nt: TGTGCCAGCAGTTTGTGGGTAGGGGCTGGTGGCTACACCTTC

len: 17
v_gene: TRBV7-8
d_gene: TRBD1
j_gene: TRBJ1-1
abundance: .
CDR3aa: CASSPLIRTGSGTEAFF
CDR3nt: TGTGCCAGCAGCCCTCTGATTCGGACAGGGTCGGGCACTGAAGCTTTCTTT

len: 14
v_gene: TRBV7-3
d_gene: .
j_gene: TRBJ2-1
abundance: .
CDR3aa: CASSLERANNEQFF
CDR3nt: TGTGCCAGCAGCCTCGAGAGGGCCAACAATGAGCAGTTCTTC

len: 17
v_gene: TRBV7-3
d_gene: TRBD1
j_gene: TRBJ2-1
abundance: .
CDR3aa: CASSLMAGTGLFDEQFF
CDR3nt: TGTGCCAGCAGCTTAATGGCTGGGACAGGGCTTTTCGATGAGCAGTTCTTC

len: 13
v_gene: TRBV25-1
d_gene: TRBD1
j_gene: TRBJ1-1
abundance: .
CDR3aa: CASSGQGWVVAFF
CDR3nt: TGTGCCAGCAGTGGACAGGGTTGGGTTGTTGCTTTCTTT

len: 17
v_gene: TRBV4-1
d_gene: .
j_gene: TRBJ2-7
abundance: .
CDR3aa: CASSQGTSTGLFYEQYF
CDR3nt: TGCGCCAGCAGCCAGGGTACTTCGACGGGACTGTTCTACGAGCAGTACTTC

len: 14
v_gene: TRBV4-1
d_gene: .
j_gene: TRBJ2-7
abundance: .
CDR3aa: CASSGTGTSYEQYF
CDR3nt: TGCGCCAGCAGCGGAACAGGGACGAGCTACGAGCAGTACTTC

len: 15
v_gene: TRBV5-1
d_gene: TRBD1
j_gene: TRBJ2-7
abundance: few
CDR3aa: CASSLGPGQGYEQYF
CDR3nt: TGCGCCAGCAGCTTGGGGCCGGGACAGGGCTACGAGCAGTACTTC

len: 16
v_gene: TRBV11-1
d_gene: TRBD2
j_gene: TRBJ2-7
abundance: .
CDR3aa: CASSAASGSKIYEQYF
CDR3nt: TGTGCCAGCAGCGCAGCTAGCGGGAGCAAAATCTACGAGCAGTACTTC

len: 15
v_gene: TRBV28
d_gene: TRBD1
j_gene: TRBJ1-1
abundance: .
CDR3aa: CASGSHGQGETEAFF
CDR3nt: TGTGCCAGCGGATCTCACGGACAGGGAGAGACTGAAGCTTTCTTT